The sequence of this T cell receptor beta chain was determined in a study of shared clonotypes between healthy human individuals. Libraries were prepared by immunoSEQ multiplex PCR; TCRdb keeps only in-frame clonotypes and omits some of them. The sample carries more than 850,000 clones, 75% to 80% recorded once. Sequencing used memory CD4+ T cells from PBMCs. As to subset: CD45RA-negative fraction. This TCR came from a young man in good health. Some clones in this sample may be carry-over from other donors' samples.

In DNA form, the CDR3 reads TGTGCCAGCAGCTCCATTGCTTTCTCTGGAAACACCATATATTTT. Encoded protein: CASSSIAFSGNTIYF. The V gene is TRBV7-2, the J gene TRBJ1-3; D unresolved. The length of the CDR3 is 15 residues. CDR1 is SGHTA and CDR2 is FQGNSA in the germline V gene. V gave up 4 bases and J gave up 0 bases, with 10 bases separating them.